This T cell receptor beta chain came from a study of blood T cells in healthy people across ages. This CDR3 has 19 residues. The germline CDR1 and CDR2 sequences are MNHEY and SVGAGI. V shed 4 bases, J shed 4 bases, and the junction held 16 bases outside the gene matches. For the second PCR, which ran for about 6 to 11 cycles, a sample-barcoded 5' primer and a J-beta primer mix were used. TCRdb reanalysed the 5' RACE reads using MiXCR and keeps one entry per CDR3 protein. Among about 1.8 million distinct CDR3 sequences listed, about 50% were seen once. The sample was blood. The source of this sequence is a woman aged 40 to 50 in good health. This sequence joins TRBV6-5 and TRBJ2-3; 11 nucleotides line up with TRBD2. The CDR3 sequence is CASSSQFSGGAVLADTQYF. CDR3 coding DNA: TGTGCCAGCAGTTCCCAGTTTAGCGGGGGGGCAGTCCTGGCAGATACGCAGTATTTT.